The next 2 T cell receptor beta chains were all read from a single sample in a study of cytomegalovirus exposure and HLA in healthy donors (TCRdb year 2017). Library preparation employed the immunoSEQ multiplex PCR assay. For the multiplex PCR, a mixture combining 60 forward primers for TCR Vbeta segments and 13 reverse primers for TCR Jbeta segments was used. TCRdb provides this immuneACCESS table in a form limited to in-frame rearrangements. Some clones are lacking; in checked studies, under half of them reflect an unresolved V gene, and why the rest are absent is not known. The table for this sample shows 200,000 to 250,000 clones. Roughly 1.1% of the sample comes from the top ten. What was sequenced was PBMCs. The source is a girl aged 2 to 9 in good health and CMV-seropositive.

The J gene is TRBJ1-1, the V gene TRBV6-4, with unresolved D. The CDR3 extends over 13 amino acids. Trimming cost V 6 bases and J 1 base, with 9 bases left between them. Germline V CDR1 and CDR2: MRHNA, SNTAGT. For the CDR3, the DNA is TGTGCCAGCAGCCTAAACTCGAACACTGAAGCTTTCTTT. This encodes CASSLNSNTEAFF.

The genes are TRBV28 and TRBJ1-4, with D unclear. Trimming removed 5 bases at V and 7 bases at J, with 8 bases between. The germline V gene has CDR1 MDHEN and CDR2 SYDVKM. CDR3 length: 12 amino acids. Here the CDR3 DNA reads TGTGCCAGCAGTCTAAACAGTGAAAAACTGTTTTTT. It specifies CASSLNSEKLFF.